This T cell receptor beta chain emerged from a study of long-term antiretroviral therapy in people with HIV. Across the whole study: Collection dates of the earliest samples fall about a decade before the 2015 immediate-ART recommendation. Study observations and caveats: Collection of the blood, which took place between the mid-2000s and the late 2010s, possibly occurred under older ART regimens. HIV repertoires covered narrower CDR3 length ranges than controls did.

V dropped 3 bases and J dropped 4; count of bases not matched to a gene: 12. The V gene's germline CDR1 is SGHKS and CDR2 YYEKEE (reference sequence). The CDR3 covers 16 residues. Survey-level resolution applied to immunoSEQ assay v3.0. Produced via immunoSEQ multiplex PCR; TCRdb's table is partial and in-frame only. Here the sample spans about 21,000 clones, about 91% being singletons. A note on this clone: Antigen specificity is unknown.

Every specimen provided about 1-10 million cryopreserved PBMC before DNA extraction took place. The rearrangement joins TRBV5-5 to TRBJ1-2; TRBD1 matches at 7 bases. The source material was unsorted PBMCs, sampled 2.1 years after starting antiretroviral therapy. The receptor comes from a man aged 18-30 years with HIV. In DNA, the CDR3 is TGTGCCAGCAGCTCGTCCGATTTTGGACAGGCCTATGGCTACACCTTC. It codes for CASSSSDFGQAYGYTF.